This T cell receptor beta chain came from a study of blood T cell repertoires in COVID-19. Study-wide context: COVID-19 samples from acute and convalescent phases originated in the United States, Italy and Spain.

Germline lookup yields CDR1 SGHRS and CDR2 YFSETQ. The CDR3 spans 15 residues. With 3 bases clipped from V and 3 bases from J, the junction kept 8 bases outside the gene matches. This table comes from immunoSEQ multiplex PCR, and its TCRdb copy is limited to in-frame clones, with some not included. This sample has 140,000 to 150,000 clones, with more than 80% found just once. This sequence was found in a human donor with acute or convalescent COVID-19. The donor label of this sample is uncertain. The material sequenced was peripheral blood. J is TRBJ1-2 and V is TRBV5-1; TRBD1 matches at 7 bases. The CDR3 reads CASSYQTGKDYGYTF. For the CDR3, the DNA is TGCGCCAGCAGCTACCAGACAGGGAAGGACTATGGCTACACCTTC.